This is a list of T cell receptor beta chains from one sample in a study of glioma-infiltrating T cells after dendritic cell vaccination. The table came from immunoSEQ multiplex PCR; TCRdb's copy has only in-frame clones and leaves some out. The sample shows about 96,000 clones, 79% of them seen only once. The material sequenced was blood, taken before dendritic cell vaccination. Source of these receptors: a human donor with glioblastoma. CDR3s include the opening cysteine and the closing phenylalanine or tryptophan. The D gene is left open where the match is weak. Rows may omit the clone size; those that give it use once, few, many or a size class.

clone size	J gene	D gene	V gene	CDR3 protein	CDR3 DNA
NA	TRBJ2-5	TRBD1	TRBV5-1	CASSFLGQGTWETQYF	TGCGCCAGCAGCTTCCTGGGACAGGGCACATGGGAGACCCAGTACTTC
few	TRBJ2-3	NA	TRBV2	CASVVRGLLGTDTQYF	TGTGCCAGTGTTGTCAGGGGCCTCCTCGGCACAGATACGCAGTATTTT
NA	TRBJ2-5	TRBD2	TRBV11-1	CASSSGTSGLQETQYF	TGTGCCAGCAGCTCCGGGACTAGCGGACTGCAAGAGACCCAGTACTTC
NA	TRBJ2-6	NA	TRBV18	CASSFRRATGANVLTF	TGTGCCAGCTCATTTCGGCGGGCAACTGGGGCCAACGTCCTGACTTTC
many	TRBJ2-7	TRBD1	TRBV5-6	CASSYGQGYEQYF	TGTGCCAGCAGCTACGGACAGGGCTACGAGCAGTACTTC
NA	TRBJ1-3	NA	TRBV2	CASSEEQAALSGNTIYF	TGTGCCAGCAGTGAAGAACAAGCGGCCCTCTCTGGAAACACCATATATTTT
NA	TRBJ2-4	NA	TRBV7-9	CASSLGGGGNIQYF	TGTGCCAGCAGCTTAGGGGGAGGGGGAAACATTCAGTACTTC
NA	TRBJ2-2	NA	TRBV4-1	CASSPTGTGELFF	TGCGCCAGCAGCCCTACAGGTACCGGGGAGCTGTTTTTT
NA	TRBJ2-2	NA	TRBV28	CASSLAGTGELFF	TGTGCCAGCAGTTTAGCGGGCACCGGGGAGCTGTTTTTT
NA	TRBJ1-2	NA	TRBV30	CAWSVLGAGYTF	TGTGCCTGGAGTGTACTGGGGGCCGGCTACACCTTC